Below, 23 T cell receptor beta chains from the same sample are listed, as sequenced in a study of blood T cell repertoires in COVID-19. Clones were read by immunoSEQ multiplex PCR, and TCRdb kept only the in-frame ones, dropping some. This sample yields about 270,000 clones, of which about nine tenths are seen a single time; 15% to 17% belongs to the top ten. The source material was PBMCs or T cells enriched from blood (not recorded which). These receptors all come from a young man who had recovered from COVID-19.

CDR3 region: CASSFQGLLSYNSPLHF. In DNA form, the CDR3 reads TGTGCCAGCAGCTTCCAGGGCCTCCTCTCCTATAATTCACCCCTCCACTTT. The chain couples TRBV5-8 to TRBJ1-6; D is possibly TRBD1 (5 bases). The germline gives CDR1 SGHTS, CDR2 YDEGEE. Trimming removed 2 bases from V and 0 bases from J, with 12 bases in between. The CDR3 length is 17 residues.

The chain recombines TRBV12-5 with TRBJ1-4; 7 bases map to TRBD1. CDR3 size: 17 residues. With V trimmed by 1 base and J by 8 bases, 13 bases remained unmatched. CDR1 and CDR2 from the germline V gene are LGHNT and FRNRAP. DNA of the CDR3: TGTGCTAGTGGTTTGGACCCAGACAGGGTGCAAGACGAAAAACTGTTTTTT. Protein sequence: CASGLDPDRVQDEKLFF.

The chain is built from TRBV7-8 and TRBJ1-2; unclear D gene. Germline V gene lookup returns CDR1 SGHVS and CDR2 FQNEAQ. CDR3 length equals 17 residues. V gave up 5 bases and J gave up 1 base, with 20 bases separating them. The CDR3 loop is CASSPLSPGPLNYGYTF. DNA for the CDR3: TGTGCCAGCAGCCCGCTTTCTCCGGGTCCTCTTAACTATGGCTACACCTTC.

The V call is TRBV11-3, the J call TRBJ2-1; D possibly corresponds to TRBD2 (6 bases). V was pared by 3 bases and J by 3 bases, with 12 bases between. The CDR3 is 15 amino acids. Germline CDR1 reads SGHNT; CDR2 reads YENEEA. The CDR3 DNA follows: TGTGCCAGCAGCTTTCGTAGCGGAGTCTACAATGAGCAGTTCTTC. Translating gives CASSFRSGVYNEQFF.

The chain carries TRBV7-8 and TRBJ2-1; the match to TRBD2 covers 7 bases. J was trimmed by 5 bases and V by 1 base; bases with no gene match: 2. The CDR3 extends over 14 amino acids. Germline V CDR1 and CDR2: SGHVS, FQNEAQ. The CDR3 sequence: CASSLGDYHNEQFF. CDR3 coding DNA: TGTGCCAGCAGCTTAGGGGACTACCACAATGAGCAGTTCTTC.

The rearrangement joins TRBV19 to TRBJ1-1; D is ambiguous. CDR1 is LNHDA and CDR2 is SQIVND in the germline V gene (reference sequence). This CDR3 has 14 amino acids. Trimming left V 3 bases short and J 0 bases short, with 8 bases between. Here the CDR3 DNA reads TGTGCCAGTAGTATGGTAGCCGTGAACACTGAAGCTTTCTTT. As protein: CASSMVAVNTEAFF.

As to this clone: Additional DNA sequences in this sample encode the identical CDR3. The chain recombines TRBV3-1 (or the pseudogene TRBV3-2) with TRBJ2-7, with TRBD2 identical over 9 bases. The CDR3 length is 14 residues. Losses at the gene ends were 2 bases for V and 4 bases for J; bases not matched to a gene: 3. CDR1 LGHDT and CDR2 YNNKEL come from the germline V gene (reference sequence). The CDR3 spells CASSQRGGAYEQYF. The CDR3 DNA reads as TGTGCCAGCAGCCAACGCGGGGGGGCTTACGAGCAGTACTTC.

CDR3: CASSRGAITDTQYF. The CDR3 coding sequence is TGTGCCAGTAGTAGGGGCGCAATCACAGATACGCAGTATTTT. The rearrangement links TRBV19 to TRBJ2-3, with D possibly being TRBD1 (5 bases). Germline CDR1 reads LNHDA; CDR2 reads SQIVND (reference sequence). The CDR3 runs to 14 residues. The ends were cut back, 4 bases at V and 2 bases at J, with 10 bases in the middle.

The chain is built from TRBV27 and TRBJ2-5, with D possibly being TRBD1 (8 bases). The germline V gene has CDR1 MNHEY and CDR2 SMNVEV (reference sequence). The CDR3 totals 13 residues. The V end was cut by 6 bases, the J end by 4 bases, with 12 bases between. CDR3 protein: CASRDREGETQYF. The CDR3 nucleotides are TGTGCCAGCAGGGACAGGGAGGGAGAGACCCAGTACTTC.

The chain joins TRBV4-1 to TRBJ2-5, with 9 nucleotides matching TRBD2. The CDR3 is 17 residues long. The germline V gene encodes CDR1 MGHRA and CDR2 YSYEKL. The V gene end was trimmed by 2 bases and the J gene end by 1 base; junction bases not matched to a gene: 8. DNA for the CDR3: TGCGCCAGCAGCCAATTCTGGGCGGGGGGGCCCCAAGAGACCCAGTACTTC. Residues: CASSQFWAGGPQETQYF.

The J gene is TRBJ2-5, the V gene TRBV7-6; 10 positions match TRBD2. The CDR3 loop spans 17 amino acids. The V gene end was trimmed by 1 base and the J gene end by 2 bases; junction bases not matched to a gene: 7. Germline V gene data show CDR1 as SGHVS and CDR2 as FNYEAQ. The CDR3 protein is CASSLEVSTSGQETQYF. CDR3 coding DNA: TGTGCCAGCAGCTTAGAAGTGTCGACTAGCGGGCAAGAGACCCAGTACTTC.

The chain joins TRBV5-1 to TRBJ1-6, with TRBD1 matching over 10 bases. The V segment lost 3 bases and the J segment 7 bases; nucleotides outside the gene matches: 10. The CDR3 covers 17 residues. Germline-derived CDR1 and CDR2 are SGHRS and YFSETQ. CDR3 in DNA: TGCGCCAGCAGCTCAGGACAGGGGGTGGCCAGGAATTCACCCCTCCACTTT. Amino acids: CASSSGQGVARNSPLHF.

The chain combines TRBV15 with TRBJ1-6; weak D call: TRBD1 (6 bases). In germline, CDR1 is LNHNV, CDR2 YYDKDF (reference sequence). The V gene lost 2 bases and the J gene lost 10 bases, with 12 bases spanning the gap. The CDR3 sequence is 14 residues long. CDR3 protein: CATSRTGLESPLHF. CDR3 in DNA: TGTGCCACCAGCAGAACAGGGTTGGAGTCACCCCTCCACTTT.

This clone was counted only a few times. The chain is built from TRBV7-9 and TRBJ2-7; no clear D. Germline loops: CDR1 SEHNR, CDR2 FQNEAQ (reference sequence). The CDR3 is 14 amino acids. Trimming removed 2 bases at V and 3 bases at J, with 11 bases between. The CDR3 spells CASSLRSLSYEQYF. The DNA of the CDR3 is TGTGCCAGCAGCTTAAGATCGTTGAGCTACGAGCAGTACTTC.

This clone has a single count. The CDR3 bases are TGTGCCAGCAGCCAAGCCCTCCTCGGCTACACCTTC. Translated: CASSQALLGYTF. The chain carries TRBV3-1 (or the pseudogene TRBV3-2) and TRBJ1-2, with unresolved D. V was cut by 1 base and J by 8 bases, with 8 bases left in between. This CDR3 is 12 amino acids long. In germline, CDR1 is LGHDT, CDR2 YNNKEL (reference sequence).

The chain uses TRBV2 and TRBJ1-6; 9 bases agree with TRBD1. V lost 6 bases and J lost 0; bases outside the gene matches: 3. The CDR3 is made up of 16 amino acids. Germline V gene lookup returns CDR1 SNHLY and CDR2 FYNNEI. The CDR3 here is CASRTGGASYNSPLHF. CDR3 coding DNA: TGTGCCAGCAGGACAGGGGGAGCCTCCTATAATTCACCCCTCCACTTT.

In its sample, this clone was seen once. The J gene is TRBJ1-1, the V gene TRBV5-1; perhaps TRBD1 as D (5 bases). CDR1 and CDR2 from the germline V gene are SGHRS and YFSETQ. CDR3 length equals 15 residues. V was shortened by 0 bases and J by 0 bases, with 9 bases between the two germline ends. The CDR3 DNA reads as TGCGCCAGCAGCTTGGTTAGGGGAATGAACACTGAAGCTTTCTTT. Its translation is CASSLVRGMNTEAFF.

V and J are TRBV19 and TRBJ1-5, with TRBD1 identical over 8 bases. V dropped 4 bases and J dropped 7; count of bases not matched to a gene: 12. Germline assignment: CDR1 LNHDA and CDR2 SQIVND (reference sequence). This CDR3 has 16 amino acids. CDR3 in amino acids: CASSNAQGAIDQPQHF. The CDR3 nucleotides read TGTGCCAGTAGTAACGCCCAGGGGGCGATTGACCAGCCCCAGCATTTT.

The J gene is TRBJ1-1, the V gene TRBV2; D uncertain. From germline, CDR1 is SNHLY and CDR2 FYNNEI. The CDR3 sequence is 11 residues long. V lost 8 bases, J lost 1 base, and 5 bases lay in between. CDR3 region: CASRENTEAFF. DNA for the CDR3: TGTGCCAGCCGCGAGAACACTGAAGCTTTCTTT.

A word on this clone: Within the sample, other DNA sequences also encode this same CDR3. This rearrangement joins TRBV3-1 (or the pseudogene TRBV3-2) to TRBJ2-5; 7 bases match TRBD1. Germline-derived CDR1 and CDR2 are LGHDT and YNNKEL (reference sequence). V shed 1 base, J shed 2 bases, and the junction held 4 bases outside the gene matches. The CDR3 runs to 15 residues. Written as DNA, the CDR3 is TGTGCCAGCAGCCAAGTTGCAGGGGGACAAGAGACCCAGTACTTC. Its translation is CASSQVAGGQETQYF.

In its sample, this clone was seen once. The chain employs TRBV10-3 and TRBJ2-7; TRBD2 matches 7 bases. CDR1 is ENHRY, CDR2 SYGVKD, per germline. The V gene end was trimmed by 0 bases and the J gene end by 5 bases; junction bases not matched to a gene: 10. The CDR3 is made up of 16 amino acids. The CDR3 DNA is TGTGCCATCAGTGAGTCATTTGGGGGGGGTTTAAACGAGCAGTACTTC. The encoded protein is CAISESFGGGLNEQYF.

V usage is TRBV5-6 and J usage is TRBJ1-5; D uncertain. Trimming removed 2 bases from V and 1 base from J, with 7 bases in between. Germline V gives CDR1 SGHDT, CDR2 YYEEEE. This CDR3 region has 14 residues. The CDR3 reads CASSFGMSNQPQHF. CDR3 nucleotides: TGTGCCAGCAGCTTCGGGATGAGCAATCAGCCCCAGCATTTT.

V and J are TRBV21-1 and TRBJ2-2; the DNA was not compared with TRBD1, the D call given in the table. TRBV21-1 is termed a pseudogene. This CDR3 comprises 20 residues. The CDR3: CASSNFCLQGFFGDTGELFF. The CDR3 region has the DNA TGTGCCAGCAGCAATTTTTGTTTACAGGGTTTTTTCGGAGACACCGGGGAGCTGTTTTTT.